These 14 T cell receptor beta chains were all obtained from the same sample, sequenced in a study of OX40 agonist ivuxolimab in advanced cancers. This table comes from immunoSEQ multiplex PCR, and its TCRdb copy is limited to in-frame clones, with some not included. In the table there are roughly 100,000 clones, about 80% of which are singletons. Material: CD4+ or CD8+ T cells sorted from blood, obtained in a trial of the OX40 agonist ivuxolimab. Every receptor here comes from an adult with an advanced solid tumor such as melanoma, head and neck, liver or kidney cancer.

This rearrangement joins TRBV29-1 to TRBJ2-5; 9 nucleotides agree with TRBD2. This CDR3 has 12 amino acids. Unmatched junction bases numbered 5, after V lost 7 bases and J lost 5 bases. From germline, CDR1 is SQVTM and CDR2 ANQGSEA. Written as DNA, the CDR3 is TGCAGCGCCGGACTAGCGTTGGAGACCCAGTACTTC. Its protein product is CSAGLALETQYF.

This clone was found a few times. The CDR3 protein is CASRIYEQYF. In DNA form, the CDR3 reads TGTGCCAGTCGCATCTACGAGCAGTACTTC. The gene calls are TRBV6-6 and TRBJ2-7; D gene ambiguous. Germline V gene lookup returns CDR1 MNHNY and CDR2 SVGAGI (reference sequence). The CDR3 consists of 10 residues. Between the trimmed V and J ends, which lost 9 bases and 3 bases, there was a span of 6 bases.

The chain employs TRBV28 and TRBJ2-7, with TRBD2 matching 8 bases. Unmatched junction bases numbered 8, after V lost 7 bases and J lost 0 bases. Germline V CDR1 and CDR2: MDHEN, SYDVKM. The CDR3 spans 15 residues. In DNA, the CDR3 is TGTGCCAGCATATCGACGGGGGGGAGCTCCTACGAGCAGTACTTC. It is translated as CASISTGGSSYEQYF.

The J gene is TRBJ1-2, the V gene TRBV6-5; D remains ambiguous. The CDR3 is made up of 15 amino acids. Germline lookup yields CDR1 MNHEY and CDR2 SVGAGI. Trimming pared 4 bases from V and 4 bases from J, leaving 16 bases between. The CDR3 spells CASSSPRTLFYGYTF. CDR3 nucleotide sequence: TGTGCCAGCAGTTCTCCGCGGACCCTTTTCTATGGCTACACCTTC.

The gene calls are TRBV7-2 and TRBJ2-7; the D gene could be TRBD1 or TRBD2 (6 bases each). In germline, CDR1 is SGHTA, CDR2 FQGNSA. The length of the CDR3 is 15 residues. V dropped 0 bases and J dropped 0 bases, with 9 bases sitting between them. In nucleotides, the CDR3 is TGTGCCAGCAGCTTAGCAGGGGGGAGCTCCTACGAGCAGTACTTC. This gives the protein CASSLAGGSSYEQYF.

This sequence joins TRBV7-2 and TRBJ2-1; D might be TRBD1 or TRBD2, each matching 6 bases. V lost 6 bases to trimming and J lost 7 bases, with 19 bases between them. Germline CDR1 SGHTA, CDR2 FQGNSA. This CDR3 spans 15 amino acids. The CDR3 bases are TGTGCCAGCAGGACCCGAGGGGGGCTAAAAAATGAGCAGTTCTTC. Translation gives CASRTRGGLKNEQFF.

This chain uses TRBV27 with TRBJ2-7, with 11 bases matching TRBD2. The CDR3 covers 15 residues. J lost 5 bases, V lost 5 bases, and 8 bases had no gene match. Germline V CDR1 and CDR2: MNHEY, SMNVEV (reference sequence). The CDR3 DNA is TGTGCCAGCAGTCCAGCGACTAGCGGGATTGACGAGCAGTACTTC. Protein: CASSPATSGIDEQYF.

The CDR3 protein is CASSLRGTGYNQPQHF. CDR3 nucleotides: TGTGCCAGCAGCTTAAGAGGGACAGGGTACAATCAGCCCCAGCATTTT. V gene TRBV7-8 combines with J gene TRBJ1-5; 9 positions agree with TRBD1. This CDR3 has 16 residues. Germline V lookup: CDR1 SGHVS, CDR2 FQNEAQ. V lost 2 bases, J lost 3 bases, and 5 bases stayed unmatched.

This rearrangement joins TRBV5-1 to TRBJ2-7; 11 nucleotides agree with TRBD2. This CDR3 spans 18 amino acids. Unmatched junction bases numbered 12, after V lost 4 bases and J lost 0 bases. Germline V gene sequence: CDR1 SGHRS, CDR2 YFSETQ. CDR3 bases: TGCGCCAGCAGCCGAGCAAAGACTAGCGGGATTGACTCCTACGAGCAGTACTTC. This codes for CASSRAKTSGIDSYEQYF.

The chain couples TRBV27 to TRBJ2-7, with D perhaps matching TRBD2 (5 bases). The CDR3 spans 15 residues. The V end was cut by 5 bases, the J end by 0 bases, with 14 bases between. CDR1 is MNHEY and CDR2 is SMNVEV in the germline V gene (reference sequence). The CDR3 reads CASSPRTLSSYEQYF. CDR3 nucleotide sequence: TGTGCCAGCAGTCCACGGACTCTTAGCTCCTACGAGCAGTACTTC.

In its sample, this clone was seen once. The sample carries other DNA sequences with the same CDR3. J is TRBJ1-1 and V is TRBV7-8, with D maybe TRBD1 (6 bases). This CDR3 has 14 amino acids. Germline values: CDR1 SGHVS, CDR2 FQNEAQ. The V end was cut by 1 base, the J end by 2 bases, with 8 bases between. This CDR3 is CASSLGTANTEAFF. CDR3 DNA: TGTGCCAGCAGCTTAGGGACAGCCAACACTGAAGCTTTCTTT.

This rearrangement joins TRBV5-4 to TRBJ2-5, with 12 bases matching TRBD2. The germline V gene has CDR1 SGHNT and CDR2 YYREEE (reference sequence). The CDR3 contains 14 residues. Trimming removed 2 bases from V and 6 bases from J; junction bases left unmatched: 2. CDR3 bases: TGTGCCAGCAGCTTTACTAGCGGGAGGAAGACCCAGTACTTC. Translation: CASSFTSGRKTQYF.

The gene calls are TRBV30 and TRBJ2-1; unclear D gene. The CDR3 sequence is 14 residues long. V gave up 0 bases and J gave up 4 bases, with 10 bases separating them. CDR1 is GTSNPN and CDR2 is SVGIG in the germline V gene (reference sequence). CDR3 nucleotides: TGTGCCTGGAGTGTGCGGCTAGATTACAATGAGCAGTTCTTC. The encoded protein is CAWSVRLDYNEQFF.

This chain joins TRBV5-6 and TRBJ1-2; D gene uncertain. V was shortened by 4 bases and J by 6 bases, with 13 bases between the two germline ends. Germline V lookup: CDR1 SGHDT, CDR2 YYEEEE. The CDR3 has 13 amino acids. The DNA for the CDR3 is TGTGCCAGCAGCCTACCGGATGGGAATGGCTACACCTTC. This gives the protein CASSLPDGNGYTF.